This TCR beta chain was captured by sequencing in a study of human T cells and chemical hapten exposure. Study summary: In the sensitization step, 2% DPC was placed on 2 cm by 2 cm of upper inner arm skin. Across its roughly 24 weeks, the study gave patients weekly diphenylcyclopropenone doses to the scalp. Overall study results and limits: Counts of expanded TCRs (at PT1) showed a positive correlation with patch test score. DPC sensitization left the count of TCRs above 1 in 1000 unchanged.

In this sample, this clonotype turned up many times. What it binds is unknown. Time point indicated: patch test 1, 2 weeks after DPC sensitization. As for treatment: therapeutic diphenylcyclopropenone sensitization with weekly scalp DPC. There are 14 residues in the CDR3. Germline lookup yields CDR1 MDHEN and CDR2 SYDVKM. Trimming removed 5 bases from V and 1 base from J, with 11 bases in between. In TCRdb, the RACE reads were re-called with MiXCR into one record per CDR3 protein. Of about 120,000 distinct CDR3 sequences detected, about 13% appear once; the ten largest clones hold approximately 0.92%. Material: whole blood, obtained in connection with sensitization to the hapten diphenylcyclopropenone (DPC). The clonotype was recovered from a young man with alopecia areata. Some clones in this sample may be carry-over from other donors' samples. This chain uses TRBV28 with TRBJ1-1; D unresolved. The CDR3 DNA reads TGTGCCAGCAGTCACCCAAACACGAACACTGAAGCTTTCTTT. Residues: CASSHPNTNTEAFF.